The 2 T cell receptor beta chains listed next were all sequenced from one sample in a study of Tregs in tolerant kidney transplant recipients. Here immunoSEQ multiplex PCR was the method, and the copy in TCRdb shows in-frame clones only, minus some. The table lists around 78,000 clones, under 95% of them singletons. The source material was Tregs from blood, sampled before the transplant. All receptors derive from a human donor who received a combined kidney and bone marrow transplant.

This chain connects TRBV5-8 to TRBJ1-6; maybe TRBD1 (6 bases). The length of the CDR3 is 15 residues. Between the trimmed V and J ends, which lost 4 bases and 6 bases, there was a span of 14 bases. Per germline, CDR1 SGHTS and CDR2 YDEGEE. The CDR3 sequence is CASSGGLKANSPLHF. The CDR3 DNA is TGTGCCAGCAGCGGGGGCCTTAAGGCTAATTCACCCCTCCACTTT.

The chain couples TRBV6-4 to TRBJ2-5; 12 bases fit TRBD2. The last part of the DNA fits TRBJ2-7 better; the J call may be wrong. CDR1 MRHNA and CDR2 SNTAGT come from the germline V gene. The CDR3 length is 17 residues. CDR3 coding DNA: TGTGCCAGCAGTGTACTAGCGGGAGGCAGAGGAGGGTACGAGCAGTACTTC. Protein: CASSVLAGGRGGYEQYF.